This T cell receptor beta chain was identified in a study of blood T cell repertoires in COVID-19. About the research overall: Sample material is recorded as cDNA or gDNA derived from T cells, B-cell-depleted T cells, or PBMCs.

The CDR3 sequence is 15 residues long. Germline CDR1 is SEHNR and CDR2 is FQNEAQ (reference sequence). Trimming shortened V by 5 bases and J by 1 base, and 15 bases separated the two germline ends. Sequenced by immunoSEQ multiplex PCR; TCRdb stores in-frame clones only, minus some. The data hold around 180,000 clones, with approximately 85% observed a single time. What was sequenced was peripheral blood. The V call is TRBV7-9, the J call TRBJ2-7; D is possibly TRBD1 (6 bases). The clonotype originates from a woman aged 80 or over with acute or convalescent COVID-19. CDR3 amino acids: CASSLDRRQSYEQYF. CDR3 DNA sequence: TGTGCCAGCAGCCTAGACAGGCGCCAATCCTACGAGCAGTACTTC. The full variable domain, rest sourced from reference TRBV7-9 and TRBJ2-7, is DTGVSQNPRHKITKRGQNVTFRCDPISEHNRLYWYRQTLGQGPEFLTYFQNEAQLEKSRLLSDRFSAERPKGSFSTLEIQRTEQGDSAMYLCASSLDRRQSYEQYFGPGTRLTVT.